This TCR beta chain was recorded in a study of early T cells in non-severe SARS-CoV-2 infection. The overall study: Chains were unpaired, as sequencing was done on bulk RNA from unsorted whole blood.

As part of library construction, unique molecular identifiers were attached to individual cDNA molecules. TCRdb used MiXCR to reprocess the 5' RACE reads, holding one entry per CDR3 protein. Of approximately 65,000 distinct CDR3 sequences listed, roughly 13% are singletons. Trimming pared 6 bases from V and 2 bases from J, leaving 14 bases between. CDR3 length: 15 residues. Germline V CDR1 and CDR2: MDHEN, SYDVKM. This clonotype was recorded a few times. The chain employs TRBV28 and TRBJ1-5, with a tentative D call TRBD1 (5 bases). Sequenced sample: whole blood. This receptor was taken from an adult who was a healthcare worker with PCR-confirmed SARS-CoV-2 infection or an uninfected control (not recorded which). The DNA of the CDR3 is TGTGCCAGCAGGACAGCTCTTAGGCGCAATCAGCCCCAGCATTTT. Encoded protein: CASRTALRRNQPQHF.